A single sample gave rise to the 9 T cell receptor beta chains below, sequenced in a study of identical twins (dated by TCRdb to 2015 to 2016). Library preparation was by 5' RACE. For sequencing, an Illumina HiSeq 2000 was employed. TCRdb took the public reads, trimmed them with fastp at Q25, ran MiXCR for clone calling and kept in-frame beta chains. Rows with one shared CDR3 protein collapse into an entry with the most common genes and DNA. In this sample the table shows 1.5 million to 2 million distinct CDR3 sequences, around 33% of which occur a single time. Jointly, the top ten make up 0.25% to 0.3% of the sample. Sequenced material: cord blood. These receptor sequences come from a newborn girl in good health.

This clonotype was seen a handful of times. The CDR3 DNA reads as TGTGCCAGCAGCTTAGGTTCGACTAGCGGGGGAAACATTCAGTACTTC. Its translation is CASSLGSTSGGNIQYF. This chain links TRBV7-4 with TRBJ2-4, with 12 bases that match TRBD2. CDR3 length: 16 residues. Germline CDR1 SGHVT, CDR2 SQSDAQ. V shed 1 base and J 6 bases; nucleotides not matched to a gene: 4.

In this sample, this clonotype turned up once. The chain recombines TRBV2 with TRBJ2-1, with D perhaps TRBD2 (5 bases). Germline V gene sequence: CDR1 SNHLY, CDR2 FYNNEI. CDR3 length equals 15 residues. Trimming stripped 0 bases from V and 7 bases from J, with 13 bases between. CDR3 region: CASSEAVGVQNEQFF. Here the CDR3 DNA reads TGTGCCAGCAGTGAAGCGGTGGGAGTCCAAAATGAGCAGTTCTTC.

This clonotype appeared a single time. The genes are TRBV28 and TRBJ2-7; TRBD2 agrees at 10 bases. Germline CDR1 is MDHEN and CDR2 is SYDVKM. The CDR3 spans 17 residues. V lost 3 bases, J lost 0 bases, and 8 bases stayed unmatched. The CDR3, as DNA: TGTGCCAGCAGTTTGAGGCTAGCGGGAGTCGCCTCCTACGAGCAGTACTTC. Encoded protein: CASSLRLAGVASYEQYF.

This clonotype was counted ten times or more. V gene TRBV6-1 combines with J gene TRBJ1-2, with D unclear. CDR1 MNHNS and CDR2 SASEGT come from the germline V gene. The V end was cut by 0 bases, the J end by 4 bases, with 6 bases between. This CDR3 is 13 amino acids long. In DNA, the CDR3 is TGTGCCAGCAGTGAAGCGCGGGGCTATGGCTACACCTTC. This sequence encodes CASSEARGYGYTF.

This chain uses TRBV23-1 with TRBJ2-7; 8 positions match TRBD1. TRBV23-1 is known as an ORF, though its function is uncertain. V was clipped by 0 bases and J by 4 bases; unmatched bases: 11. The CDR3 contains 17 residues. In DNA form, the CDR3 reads TGCGCCAGCAGTCAATCGAAGAGGCAGGGGGCTGAGTACGAGCAGTACTTC. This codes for CASSQSKRQGAEYEQYF.

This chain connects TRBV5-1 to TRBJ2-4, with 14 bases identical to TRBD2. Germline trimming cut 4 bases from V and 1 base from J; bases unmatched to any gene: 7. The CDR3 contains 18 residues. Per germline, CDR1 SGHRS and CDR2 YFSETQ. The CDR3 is CASSTGLAGVRAKNIQYF. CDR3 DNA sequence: TGCGCCAGCAGCACGGGACTAGCGGGGGTAAGGGCCAAAAACATTCAGTACTTC.

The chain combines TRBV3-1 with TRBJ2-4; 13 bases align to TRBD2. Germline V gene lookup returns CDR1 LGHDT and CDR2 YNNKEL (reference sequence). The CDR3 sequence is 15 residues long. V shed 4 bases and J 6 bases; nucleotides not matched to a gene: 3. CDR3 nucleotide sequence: TGTGCCAGCAGCCGGACTAGCGGGGGAGGAAACATTCAGTACTTC. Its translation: CASSRTSGGGNIQYF.

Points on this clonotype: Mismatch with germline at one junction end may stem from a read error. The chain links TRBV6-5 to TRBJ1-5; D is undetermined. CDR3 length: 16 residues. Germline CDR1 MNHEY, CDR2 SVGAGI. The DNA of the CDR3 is TGTGCCGGCAGTTCCGAACAGTGTAGGGGCAATCAGCCCCAGCATTTT. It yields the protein CAGSSEQCRGNQPQHF.

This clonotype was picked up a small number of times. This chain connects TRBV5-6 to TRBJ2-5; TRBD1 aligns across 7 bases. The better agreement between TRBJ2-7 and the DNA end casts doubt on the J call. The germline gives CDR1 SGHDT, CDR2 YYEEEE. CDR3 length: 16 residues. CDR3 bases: TGTGCCAGCAGCCCAAACAGGGGCTTTTCGTCCTACGAGCAGTACTTC. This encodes CASSPNRGFSSYEQYF.